The 7 T cell receptor delta chains below all came from one sample that was sequenced in a study of gamma-delta chains in newborns, infants, children (dated by TCRdb to between 2017 and 2020). The instrument was an Illumina MiSeq. TCRdb reanalyzed the public reads with the CATT caller, and identical DNA sequences were merged afterwards. The sample table shows roughly 1,200 delta-chain clones, and about 1% are seen once. Of the sample, approximately 20% falls within the top ten clones. Sequenced sample: blood. The receptors were gathered from a child in good health.

This clone occurred a few times. One base separates it from a far larger clone, so it is likely a read error. The sample carries other DNA sequences with the same CDR3. The V gene is TRDV2, the J gene TRDJ1; the D gene is possibly TRDD3 (5 bases). The CDR3 extends over 15 amino acids. V was clipped by 2 bases and J by 0 bases, with 12 bases between them. The germline gives CDR1 GEAIGNYY, CDR2 EKD. The CDR3 bases are TGTGCCTGTGACATTCTTGGGGCCCACACCGATAAACTCATCTTT. Translated: CACDILGAHTDKLIF.

This clone was detected a few times. Given a far larger clone just one base away, this is likely a sequencing read error. The CDR3 spells CACDTAGGHSWDTRQMFF. The CDR3 nucleotides are TGTGCCTGTGACACCGCTGGGGGACACTCCTGGGACACCCGACAGATGTTTTTC. This chain uses TRDV2 with TRDJ3; 8 nucleotides line up with TRDD3. Germline V gene lookup returns CDR1 GEAIGNYY and CDR2 EKD. Unmatched junction bases numbered 3, after V lost 0 bases and J lost 0 bases. The CDR3 is made up of 18 amino acids.

In its sample, this clone was seen a few times. This is likely an artifact of a read error, given a far larger clone one base away. This CDR3 is also generated by other DNA sequences in the sample. The rearrangement joins TRDV2 to TRDJ1; 11 nucleotides line up with TRDD3. The CDR3 is 20 amino acids. J was trimmed by 2 bases and V by 0 bases; bases with no gene match: 16. Germline CDR1 GEAIGNYY, CDR2 EKD. Here the CDR3 reads CACDTVLSLGDTRTTDKLIF. In DNA form, the CDR3 reads TGTGCCTGTGACACCGTACTTAGTTTGGGGGATACGCGTACTACCGATAAACTCATCTTT.

V is TRDV2 and J is TRDJ1; 13 bases are shared with TRDD3. CDR1 GEAIGNYY and CDR2 EKD come from the germline V gene. This CDR3 is 18 amino acids long. V trimming: 3 bases; J trimming: 2 bases; junction bases outside the gene matches: 11. For the CDR3, the DNA is TGTGCCTGTGACGTAGTACTGGGGGATACGCGGTGGACCGATAAACTCATCTTT. The encoded protein is CACDVVLGDTRWTDKLIF.

This clone is termed large. The V and J genes are TRDV2 and TRDJ3; 11 bases are shared with TRDD3. After removal of 1 base from V and 0 bases from J, the junction contained 7 bases not matched to a gene. The CDR3 extends over 20 amino acids. The germline gives CDR1 GEAIGNYY, CDR2 EKD. The CDR3 sequence: CACDTGGYAVSSWDTRQMFF. CDR3 nucleotides: TGTGCCTGTGACACTGGGGGATACGCAGTTAGCTCCTGGGACACCCGACAGATGTTTTTC.

In regard to this clone: The TCRdb record carries a much larger clone's protein, which differs from this DNA's translation at residue 14; a read error is the likely cause, and the protein listed here is the DNA translation. This chain uses TRDV2 with TRDJ3; tentatively, D is TRDD3 (5 bases). Germline V lookup: CDR1 GEAIGNYY, CDR2 EKD. The CDR3 covers 19 residues. The CDR3 nucleotides read TGTGCCTGTGACACCGGAGGGATCCATAGCTCCTGGGACATCCGACGGATGTTTTTC. It codes for CACDTGGIHSSWDIRRMFF.

This clone turned up a few times. This likely stems from a read error, as it lies one base from a far larger clone. Other nucleotide sequences in the sample specify the same CDR3. The rearrangement uses TRDV2 and TRDJ1, with 9 bases aligning to TRDD3. This CDR3 has 18 residues. In germline, CDR1 is GEAIGNYY, CDR2 EKD. DNA for the CDR3: TGCGCCTGTGACACAATAAGGGGATACGCCGAGTACACCGATAAACTCATCTTT. It specifies CACDTIRGYAEYTDKLIF.